The source of this TCR beta chain is a study of T cell responses to AZD1222 COVID-19 vaccine. The study, taken as a whole, reports: The donor group comprised mostly white British people and more females; the analysis possibly underestimated clonal diversity. Spike was spanned by vaccine-associated CD4 TCRs, which were dominant at 160-218 and 743-854.

Note on this clone: The antigen remains undetermined.

The method was immunoSEQ multiplex PCR; TCRdb's version includes in-frame clones alone and lacks a portion of them. The repertoire holds 95,000 to 150,000 clones, with over 75% as singletons. CDR1 LGHDT and CDR2 YNNKEL come from the germline V gene (reference sequence). The CDR3 runs 16 residues. The V gene lost 3 bases and the J gene lost 3 bases, with 18 bases spanning the gap. The J gene is TRBJ2-7, the V gene TRBV3-1 (or the pseudogene TRBV3-2); D gene ambiguous. The TCR comes from an adult in good health. Material: peripheral blood, obtained on day 0 of AZD1222 vaccination. The CDR3 loop reads CASSHLPGPAGYEQYF. The CDR3 DNA reads TGTGCCAGCAGCCACCTCCCCGGTCCGGCAGGCTACGAGCAGTACTTC.